Below, one T cell receptor beta chain is given with its context. The entry originates in a study of blood T cell repertoires in COVID-19. As for the study in general: Specimens from acute and convalescent COVID-19 originated in the United States, Italy and Spain. PBMCs, B-cell-depleted T cells, or T cells provided the cDNA or gDNA that made up the material.

The V and J ends lost 3 bases and 0 bases respectively, with 8 bases between them. The CDR3 extends over 14 amino acids. CDR1 and CDR2 from the germline V gene are SGDLS and YYNGEE. Authors' processing steps: Amplification of reference gene primers provided the estimated nucleated cell counts. Libraries were prepared by immunoSEQ multiplex PCR; TCRdb keeps only in-frame clonotypes and omits some of them. The V and J calls and clone size are taken from that table; D and trimming were inferred from the DNA. The table has about 170,000 clones, under 95% seen once. The J gene is TRBJ2-3, the V gene TRBV9, with D perhaps matching TRBD1 (6 bases). Sequencing input: peripheral blood. The source of this sequence is a man aged 18 to 29 with COVID-19, enrolled during active disease. CDR3 nucleotides: TGTGCCAGCAGCGCGGGACACAGCACAGATACGCAGTATTTT. It yields the protein CASSAGHSTDTQYF.